This T cell receptor (beta chain) was captured in a study of shared clonotypes between healthy human individuals. Study context: Used for every donor were three CD4 naive, three CD4 memory, two CD8 naive and one CD8 memory plate.

As to this clone: Its antigen is still unknown.

CDR3 length equals 15 residues. V lost 4 bases, J lost 2 bases, and 15 bases lay in between. CDR1 and CDR2 (germline): MGHRA, YSYEKL. The repertoire was sequenced with immunoSEQ multiplex PCR; TCRdb's copy has only in-frame clones and lacks some. This table holds around 550,000 clones, around 95% found once. In the naive CD8 group, cells lacked CD45RO and were positively selected for CCR7, so terminally differentiated effector memory CD45RA+ cells were left out. Notes on the study in general: Around 5% was the fraction of naive CD4 clonotypes found shared across several donors. Compared with clonotypes that all four donors shared, non-shared clonotypes had lower generation probabilities. It was only blood that was sampled, and tissue repertoires likely differ.

Sequencing used naive CD8+ T cells sorted from blood. The chain links TRBV4-1 to TRBJ2-7, with D perhaps given as TRBD1 or TRBD2 (7 bases each). This receptor was identified in a woman aged 25-40 years in good health. In nucleotides, the CDR3 is TGCGCCAGCAGCCCCCGACAGGGAGGGGCCTACGAGCAGTACTTC. Protein sequence: CASSPRQGGAYEQYF.